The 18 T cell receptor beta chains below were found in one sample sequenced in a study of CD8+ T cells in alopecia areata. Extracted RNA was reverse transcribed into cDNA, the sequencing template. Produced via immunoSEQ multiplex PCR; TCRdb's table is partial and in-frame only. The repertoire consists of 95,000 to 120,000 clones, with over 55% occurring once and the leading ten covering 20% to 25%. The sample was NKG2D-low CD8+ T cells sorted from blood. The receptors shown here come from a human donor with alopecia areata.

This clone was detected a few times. CDR3 in DNA: TGTGCCAGTAGTATAGTTGGGGATTCGACCGGGGAGCTGTTTTTT. Amino acid sequence: CASSIVGDSTGELFF. The chain joins TRBV19 to TRBJ2-2; D not resolved. CDR1 and CDR2 (germline): LNHDA, SQIVND (reference sequence). The CDR3 contains 15 residues. V lost 1 base and J lost 5, with 11 bases in between. Filled out from reference TRBV19 and TRBJ2-2, the complete variable domain reads DGGITQSPKYLFRKEGQNVTLSCEQNLNHDAMYWYRQDPGQGLRLIYYSQIVNDFQKGDIAEGYSVSREKKESFPLTVTSAQKNPTAFYLCASSIVGDSTGELFFGEGSRLTVL.

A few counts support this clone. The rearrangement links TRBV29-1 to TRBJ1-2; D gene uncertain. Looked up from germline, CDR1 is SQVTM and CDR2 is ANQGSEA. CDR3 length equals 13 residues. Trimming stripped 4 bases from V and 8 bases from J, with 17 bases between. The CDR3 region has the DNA TGCAGCGTTGTCCATCCTAACTGGGAAGGCTACACCTTC. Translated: CSVVHPNWEGYTF.

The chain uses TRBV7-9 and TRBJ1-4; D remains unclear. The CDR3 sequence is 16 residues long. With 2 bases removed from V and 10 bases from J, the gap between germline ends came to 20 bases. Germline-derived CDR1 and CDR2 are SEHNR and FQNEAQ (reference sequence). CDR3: CASSLNRPGPYSKLFF. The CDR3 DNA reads TGTGCCAGCAGCTTAAACCGACCCGGGCCCTATTCAAAACTGTTTTTT.

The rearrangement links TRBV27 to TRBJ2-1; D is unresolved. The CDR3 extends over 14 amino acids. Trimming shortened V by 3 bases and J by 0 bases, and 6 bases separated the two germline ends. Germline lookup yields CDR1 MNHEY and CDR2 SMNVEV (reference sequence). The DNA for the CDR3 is TGTGCCAGCAGTTTCGGGCCCTCCTACAATGAGCAGTTCTTC. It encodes CASSFGPSYNEQFF.

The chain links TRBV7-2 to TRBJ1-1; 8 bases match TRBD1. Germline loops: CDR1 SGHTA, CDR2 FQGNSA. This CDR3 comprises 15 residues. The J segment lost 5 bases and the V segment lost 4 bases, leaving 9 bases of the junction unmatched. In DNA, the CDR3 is TGTGCCAGCAGCTCATCCGCAGGGGGCCGGACTGAAGCTTTCTTT. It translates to CASSSSAGGRTEAFF.

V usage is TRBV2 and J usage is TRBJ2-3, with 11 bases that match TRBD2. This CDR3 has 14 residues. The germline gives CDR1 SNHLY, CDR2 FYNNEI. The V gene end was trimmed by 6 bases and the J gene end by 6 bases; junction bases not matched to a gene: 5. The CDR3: CASRRLAGMDTQYF. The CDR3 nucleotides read TGTGCCAGCAGAAGACTAGCGGGAATGGATACGCAGTATTTT.

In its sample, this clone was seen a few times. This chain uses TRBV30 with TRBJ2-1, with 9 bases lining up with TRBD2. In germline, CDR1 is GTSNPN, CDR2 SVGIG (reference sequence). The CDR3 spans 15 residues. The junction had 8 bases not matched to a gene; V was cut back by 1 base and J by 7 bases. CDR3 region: CAWSGAGGEWNEQFF. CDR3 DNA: TGTGCCTGGAGTGGAGCGGGAGGCGAATGGAATGAGCAGTTCTTC.

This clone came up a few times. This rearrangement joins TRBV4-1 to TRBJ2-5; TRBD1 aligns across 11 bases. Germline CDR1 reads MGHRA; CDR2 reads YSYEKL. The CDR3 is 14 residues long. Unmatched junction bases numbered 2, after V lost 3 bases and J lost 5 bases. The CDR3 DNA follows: TGCGCCAGCAGCCACGGGACAGGGGGGGAGACCCAGTACTTC. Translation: CASSHGTGGETQYF.

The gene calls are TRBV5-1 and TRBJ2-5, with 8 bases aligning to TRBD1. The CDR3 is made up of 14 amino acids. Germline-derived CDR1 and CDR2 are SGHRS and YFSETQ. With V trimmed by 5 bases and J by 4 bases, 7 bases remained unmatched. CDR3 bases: TGCGCCAGCAGTTCCAGGGGGCTGGGAGAGACCCAGTACTTC. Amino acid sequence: CASSSRGLGETQYF.

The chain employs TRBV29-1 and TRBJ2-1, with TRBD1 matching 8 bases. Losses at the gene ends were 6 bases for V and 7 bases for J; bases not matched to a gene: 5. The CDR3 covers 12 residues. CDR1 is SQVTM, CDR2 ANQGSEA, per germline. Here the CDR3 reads CSVAGTGNEQFF. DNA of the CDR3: TGCAGCGTAGCCGGGACAGGTAATGAGCAGTTCTTC.

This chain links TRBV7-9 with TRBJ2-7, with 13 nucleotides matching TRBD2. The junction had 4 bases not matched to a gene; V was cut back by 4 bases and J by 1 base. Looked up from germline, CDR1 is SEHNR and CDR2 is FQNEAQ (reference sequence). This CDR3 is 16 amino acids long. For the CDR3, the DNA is TGTGCCAGCAGCTCACTAGCGGGAGGGTTGTCCTACGAGCAGTACTTC. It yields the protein CASSSLAGGLSYEQYF.

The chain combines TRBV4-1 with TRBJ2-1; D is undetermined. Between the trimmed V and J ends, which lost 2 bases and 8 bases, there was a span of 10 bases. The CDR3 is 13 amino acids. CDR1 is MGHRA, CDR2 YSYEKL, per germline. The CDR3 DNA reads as TGCGCCAGCAGCCAAAGCCGCGTCGATGAGCAGTTCTTC. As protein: CASSQSRVDEQFF.

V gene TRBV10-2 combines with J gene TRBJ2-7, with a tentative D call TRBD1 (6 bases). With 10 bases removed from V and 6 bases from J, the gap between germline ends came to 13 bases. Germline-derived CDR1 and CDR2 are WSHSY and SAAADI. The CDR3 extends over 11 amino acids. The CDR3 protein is CATKQGFEQYF. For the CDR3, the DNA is TGCGCCACCAAACAGGGTTTCGAGCAGTACTTC.

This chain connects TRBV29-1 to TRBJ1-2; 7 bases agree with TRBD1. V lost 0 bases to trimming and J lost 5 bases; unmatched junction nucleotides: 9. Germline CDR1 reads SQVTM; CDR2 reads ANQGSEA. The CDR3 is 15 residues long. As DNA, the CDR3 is TGCAGCGTTGAAGATAGGGAACACAGGGGATATGGCTACACCTTC. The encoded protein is CSVEDREHRGYGYTF.

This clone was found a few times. The CDR3 loop is CASSTQFTGELFF. CDR3 nucleotide sequence: TGTGCCAGCAGCACACAGTTTACCGGGGAGCTGTTTTTT. The chain carries TRBV5-6 and TRBJ2-2; unclear D gene. The CDR3 contains 13 residues. Trimming took off 4 bases at V and 5 bases at J, with 9 bases between the two ends. In germline, CDR1 is SGHDT, CDR2 YYEEEE.

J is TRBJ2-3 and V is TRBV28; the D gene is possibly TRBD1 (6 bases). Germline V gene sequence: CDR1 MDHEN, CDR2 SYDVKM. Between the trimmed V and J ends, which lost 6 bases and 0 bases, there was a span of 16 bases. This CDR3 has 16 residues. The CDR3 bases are TGTGCCAGCAGCGGAGACAGGAAAACTAGCACAGATACGCAGTATTTT. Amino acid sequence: CASSGDRKTSTDTQYF.

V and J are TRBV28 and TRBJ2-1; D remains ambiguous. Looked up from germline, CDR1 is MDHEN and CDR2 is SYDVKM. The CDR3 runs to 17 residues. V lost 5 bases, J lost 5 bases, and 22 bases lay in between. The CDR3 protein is CASSPGIWNSENNEQFF. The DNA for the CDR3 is TGTGCCAGCAGTCCGGGTATTTGGAACAGTGAAAACAATGAGCAGTTCTTC.

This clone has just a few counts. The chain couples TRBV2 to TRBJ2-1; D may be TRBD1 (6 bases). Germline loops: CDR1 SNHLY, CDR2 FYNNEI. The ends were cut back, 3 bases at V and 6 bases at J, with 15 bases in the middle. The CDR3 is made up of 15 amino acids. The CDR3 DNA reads TGTGCCAGCAGTGACGAACAGGGTATCACCAATGAGCAGTTCTTC. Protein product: CASSDEQGITNEQFF.